Shown below are 2 T cell receptor beta chains from a single sample sequenced in a study of T cells in Graves' hyperthyroidism and ophthalmopathy. Amplification of TCR beta CDR3 regions used RNA as the template. HTBI primers drove first-round RT-PCR of the TCR CDR3. TCRdb reprocessed the multiplex PCR reads via MiXCR and lists one record per CDR3 protein. The sample shows around 350,000 distinct CDR3 sequences, 17% of them seen only once. Sequences were obtained from blood. Source of these receptors: a woman younger than 45 with Graves' hyperthyroidism that later progressed to Graves' ophthalmopathy.

This clonotype turned up a few times. The V gene is TRBV10-3, the J gene TRBJ2-1; 13 nucleotides agree with TRBD2. Germline V gene data show CDR1 as ENHRY and CDR2 as SYGVKD. This CDR3 comprises 15 residues. With V trimmed by 6 bases and J by 6 bases, 5 bases remained unmatched. The CDR3 here is CAISETSGRVNEQFF. The CDR3, as DNA: TGTGCCATCAGCGAAACTAGCGGGAGGGTCAATGAGCAGTTCTTC.

This chain connects TRBV28 to TRBJ2-7, with D perhaps TRBD1 or TRBD2 (7 bases each). Looked up from germline, CDR1 is MDHEN and CDR2 is SYDVKM. V lost 5 bases to trimming and J lost 1 base, with 18 bases between them. The CDR3 sequence is 16 residues long. CDR3 region: CASSPLTGRGSYEQYF. In nucleotides, the CDR3 is TGTGCCAGCAGTCCACTGACAGGGCGGGGGTCCTACGAGCAGTACTTC.